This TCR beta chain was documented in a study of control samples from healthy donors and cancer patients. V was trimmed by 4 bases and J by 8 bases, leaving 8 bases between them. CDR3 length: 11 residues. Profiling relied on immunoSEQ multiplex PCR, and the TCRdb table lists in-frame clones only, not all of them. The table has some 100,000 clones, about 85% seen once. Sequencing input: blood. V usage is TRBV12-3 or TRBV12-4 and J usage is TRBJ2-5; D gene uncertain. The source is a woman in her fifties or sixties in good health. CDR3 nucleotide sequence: TGTGCCAGCAGTTATCAGAGAACCCAGTACTTC. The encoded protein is CASSYQRTQYF.